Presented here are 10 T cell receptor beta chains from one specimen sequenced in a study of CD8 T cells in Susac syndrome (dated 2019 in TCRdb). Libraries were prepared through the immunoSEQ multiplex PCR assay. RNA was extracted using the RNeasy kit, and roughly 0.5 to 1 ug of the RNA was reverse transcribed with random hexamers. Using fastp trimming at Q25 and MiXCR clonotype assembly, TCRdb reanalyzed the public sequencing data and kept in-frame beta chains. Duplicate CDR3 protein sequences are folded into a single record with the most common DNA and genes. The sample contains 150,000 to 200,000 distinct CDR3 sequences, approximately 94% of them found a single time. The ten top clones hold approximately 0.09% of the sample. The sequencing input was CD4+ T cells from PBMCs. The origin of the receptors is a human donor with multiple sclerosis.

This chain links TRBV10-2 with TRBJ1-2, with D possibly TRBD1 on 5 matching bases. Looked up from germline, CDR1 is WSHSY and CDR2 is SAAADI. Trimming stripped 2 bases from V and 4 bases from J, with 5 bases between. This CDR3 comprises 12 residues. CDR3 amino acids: CASSEGAYGYTF. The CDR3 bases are TGCGCCAGCAGTGAGGGGGCCTATGGCTACACCTTC.

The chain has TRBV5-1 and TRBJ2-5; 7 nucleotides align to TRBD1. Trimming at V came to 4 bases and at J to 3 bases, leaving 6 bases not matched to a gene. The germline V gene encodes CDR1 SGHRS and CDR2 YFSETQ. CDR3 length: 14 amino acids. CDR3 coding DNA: TGCGCCAGCAGCCCGGGACAGCCAAAAGAGACCCAGTACTTC. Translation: CASSPGQPKETQYF.

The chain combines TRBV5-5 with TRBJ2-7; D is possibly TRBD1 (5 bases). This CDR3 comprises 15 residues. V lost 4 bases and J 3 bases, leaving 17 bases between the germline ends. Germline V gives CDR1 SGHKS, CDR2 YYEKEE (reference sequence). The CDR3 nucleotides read TGTGCCAGCAGCGTCATCCAGGGAAGGGGCTACGAGCAGTACTTC. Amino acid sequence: CASSVIQGRGYEQYF.

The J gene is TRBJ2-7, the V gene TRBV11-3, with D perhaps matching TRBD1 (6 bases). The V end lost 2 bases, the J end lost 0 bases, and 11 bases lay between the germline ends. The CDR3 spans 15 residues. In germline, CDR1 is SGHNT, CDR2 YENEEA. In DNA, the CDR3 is TGTGCCAGCAGCTTAATTCAGGGGCCCTCCTACGAGCAGTACTTC. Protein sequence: CASSLIQGPSYEQYF.

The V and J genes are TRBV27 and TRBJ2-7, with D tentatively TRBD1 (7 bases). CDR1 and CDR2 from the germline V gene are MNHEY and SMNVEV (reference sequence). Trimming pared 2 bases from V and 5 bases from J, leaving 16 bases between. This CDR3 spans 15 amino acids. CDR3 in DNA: TGTGCCAGCAGTTTACATTGGCAGGGGGGCGACGAGCAGTACTTC. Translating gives CASSLHWQGGDEQYF.

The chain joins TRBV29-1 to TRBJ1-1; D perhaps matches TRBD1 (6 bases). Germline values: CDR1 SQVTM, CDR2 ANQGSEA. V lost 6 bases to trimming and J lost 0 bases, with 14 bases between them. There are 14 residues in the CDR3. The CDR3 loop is CSVGIGGMNTEAFF. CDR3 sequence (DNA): TGCAGCGTGGGGATAGGGGGGATGAACACTGAAGCTTTCTTT.

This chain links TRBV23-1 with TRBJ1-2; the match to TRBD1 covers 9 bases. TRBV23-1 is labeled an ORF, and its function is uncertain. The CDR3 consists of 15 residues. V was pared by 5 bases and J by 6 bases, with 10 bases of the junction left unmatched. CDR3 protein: CASSKRDRALDGYTF. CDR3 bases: TGCGCCAGCAGTAAACGGGACAGGGCGTTGGATGGCTACACCTTC.

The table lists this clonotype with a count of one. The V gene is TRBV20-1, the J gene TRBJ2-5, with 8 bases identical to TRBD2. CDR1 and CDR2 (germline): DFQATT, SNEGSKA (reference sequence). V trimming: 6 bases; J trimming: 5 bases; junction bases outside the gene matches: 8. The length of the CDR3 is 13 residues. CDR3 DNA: TGCAGTGCCCCCCAGCGGGGGCGGGAGACCCAGTACTTC. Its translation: CSAPQRGRETQYF.

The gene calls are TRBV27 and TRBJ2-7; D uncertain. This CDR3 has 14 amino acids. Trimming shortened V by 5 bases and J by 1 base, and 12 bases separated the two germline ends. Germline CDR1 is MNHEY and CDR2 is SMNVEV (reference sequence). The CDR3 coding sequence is TGTGCCAGCAGTGCTGGGATCAGTTCCTACGAGCAGTACTTC. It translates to CASSAGISSYEQYF.

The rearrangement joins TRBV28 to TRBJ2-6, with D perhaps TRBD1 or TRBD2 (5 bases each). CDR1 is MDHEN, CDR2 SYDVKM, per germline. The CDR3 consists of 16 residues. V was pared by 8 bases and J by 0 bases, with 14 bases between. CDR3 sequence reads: CASRDGITSGANVLTF. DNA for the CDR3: TGTGCCAGCCGGGACGGCATAACCTCTGGGGCCAACGTCCTGACTTTC.